This T cell receptor beta chain was sequenced in a study of blood T cell repertoires in COVID-19. At the level of the study: Samples taken during acute and convalescent COVID-19 were collected in the United States, Italy and Spain. T cells, B-cell-depleted T cells, or PBMCs supplied cDNA or gDNA.

The CDR3 is made up of 15 amino acids. J lost 9 bases, V lost 5 bases, and 9 bases had no gene match. The germline gives CDR1 SEHNR, CDR2 FQNEAQ (reference sequence). Authors' methods: For nucleated cells, counts were estimated from reference gene primer amplification. Sequencing was performed with immunoSEQ multiplex PCR; in TCRdb, only in-frame clones are kept and a portion is missing. V and J calls and clone size follow that table, whereas D and trimming were derived from the DNA. The sample has 250,000 to 350,000 clones, 75% to 90% seen once. This sequence originates from a man between 25 and 39 years old with acute or convalescent COVID-19. V and J are TRBV7-9 and TRBJ1-6, with 8 nucleotides matching TRBD1. Sequenced sample: peripheral blood. For the CDR3, the DNA is TGTGCCAGCAGCATCTCCGGGACAGGCGCTTCACCCCTCCACTTT. Protein sequence: CASSISGTGASPLHF.